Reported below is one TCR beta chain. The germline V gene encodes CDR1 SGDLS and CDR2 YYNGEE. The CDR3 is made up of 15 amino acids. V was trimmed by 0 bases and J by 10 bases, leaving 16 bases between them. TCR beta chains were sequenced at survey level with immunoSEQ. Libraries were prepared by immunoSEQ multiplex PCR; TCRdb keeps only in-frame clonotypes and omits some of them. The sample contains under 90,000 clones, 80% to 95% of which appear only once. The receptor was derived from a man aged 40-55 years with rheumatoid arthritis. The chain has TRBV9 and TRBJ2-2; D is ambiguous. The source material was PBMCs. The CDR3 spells CASSVGTQRSEELFF. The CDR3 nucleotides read TGTGCCAGCAGCGTAGGTACTCAGAGATCCGAGGAGCTGTTTTTT.